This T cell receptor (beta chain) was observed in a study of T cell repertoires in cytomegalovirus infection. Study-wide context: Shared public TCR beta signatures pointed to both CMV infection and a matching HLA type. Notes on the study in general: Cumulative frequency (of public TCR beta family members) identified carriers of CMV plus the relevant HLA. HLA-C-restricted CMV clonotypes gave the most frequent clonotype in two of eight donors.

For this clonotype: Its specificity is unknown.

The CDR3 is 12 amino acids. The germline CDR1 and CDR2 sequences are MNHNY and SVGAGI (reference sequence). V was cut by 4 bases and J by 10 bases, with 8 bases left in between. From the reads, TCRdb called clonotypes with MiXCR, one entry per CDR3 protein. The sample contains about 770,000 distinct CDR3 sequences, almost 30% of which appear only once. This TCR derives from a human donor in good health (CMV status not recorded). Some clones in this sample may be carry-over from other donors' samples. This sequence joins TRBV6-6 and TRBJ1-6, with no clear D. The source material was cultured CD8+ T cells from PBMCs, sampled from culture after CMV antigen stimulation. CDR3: CASSSVKSPLHF. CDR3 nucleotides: TGTGCCAGCAGTTCAGTGAAGTCACCCCTCCACTTT.